This TCR beta chain was obtained from a study of early T cells in non-severe SARS-CoV-2 infection. Study-level information: Sequencing input comprised bulk RNA from unsorted whole blood; chain pairing was not available. Whole-study findings and limits: Private and CD4 specificities were missed by VDJdb matching, skewed to anti-spike CD8.

This clonotype was recorded at least ten times. Its antigen is undetermined. Unique molecular identifiers were attached to individual cDNA molecules. TCRdb processed the 5' RACE reads anew with MiXCR; each CDR3 protein has one entry. The sample consists of fewer than 85,000 distinct CDR3 sequences, 9.5% to 15% of them appearing once. Germline CDR1 ENHRY, CDR2 SYGVKD. The V and J ends lost 5 bases and 3 bases, in that order; junction bases with no gene match: 2. The CDR3 has 14 residues. The sequence was collected from an adult who was a healthcare worker with PCR-confirmed SARS-CoV-2 infection or an uninfected control (not recorded which). The sample taken for sequencing was whole blood. The rearrangement links TRBV10-3 to TRBJ2-3; 10 nucleotides match TRBD2. The CDR3 loop reads CAISYSGGTDTQYF. DNA of the CDR3: TGTGCCATCAGTTATAGCGGGGGGACAGATACGCAGTATTTT.